Listed below are T cell receptor beta chains from one sample, sequenced in a study of blood T cell repertoires in COVID-19. The protocol was immunoSEQ multiplex PCR, while the TCRdb copy is restricted to in-frame clones and leaves out a portion. The sample has around 310,000 clones; over 70% are singletons. Sample: PBMCs or T cells enriched from blood (not recorded which). The receptors were sampled from a man aged 30 to 39 who had recovered from COVID-19. Both conserved end residues are part of each CDR3. Fields, in order: CDR3 protein, CDR3 DNA, J gene, clone size, D gene, V gene. A D gene is named only where the DNA matches it firmly. Expanded clones are given a class, and other clones once, few, many or no size at all.

CASSLLQWNTEAFF | TGTGCCAGCAGCCTCCTCCAGTGGAACACTGAAGCTTTCTTT | TRBJ1-1 | once | NA | TRBV14
CAISQAGLAGNTGELFF | TGTGCCATCAGCCAGGCCGGACTAGCGGGGAACACCGGGGAGCTGTTTTTT | TRBJ2-2 | NA | TRBD2 | TRBV10-3
CASSGGRWNTEAFF | TGTGCCAGCAGTGGCGGCCGATGGAACACTGAAGCTTTCTTT | TRBJ1-1 | NA | NA | TRBV2
CASSQAYTDTQYF | TGTGCCAGCAGCCAAGCGTACACAGATACGCAGTATTTT | TRBJ2-3 | NA | NA | TRBV3-1/TRBV3-2
CASSVAGGEGSEQFF | TGTGCCAGCAGCGTAGCTGGCGGGGAAGGGTCTGAGCAGTTCTTC | TRBJ2-1 | NA | NA | TRBV9
CASSGEVQGPGYTF | TGTGCCAGCAGCGGAGAGGTACAGGGGCCTGGCTACACCTTC | TRBJ1-2 | NA | TRBD1 | TRBV9
CASSFLQMGQGRTSGYTF | TGTGCCAGCAGTTTCCTCCAGATGGGACAGGGCAGAACCAGTGGCTACACCTTC | TRBJ1-2 | NA | TRBD1 | TRBV28
CAGLRNYGYTF | TGTGCCGGGCTTCGGAACTATGGCTACACCTTC | TRBJ1-2 | NA | NA | TRBV15
CASKGQFNQPQHF | TGTGCCAGCAAGGGACAGTTCAATCAGCCCCAGCATTTT | TRBJ1-5 | NA | TRBD1 | TRBV2
CASSLGGARYNEQFF | TGTGCCAGCAGTTTAGGGGGGGCCCGATACAATGAGCAGTTCTTC | TRBJ2-1 | NA | NA | TRBV28
CASSAGTGFMNTEAFF | TGTGCCAGCAGCGCAGGGACAGGGTTCATGAACACTGAAGCTTTCTTT | TRBJ1-1 | NA | TRBD1 | TRBV11-2
CASMSLHEQYF | TGTGCCAGCATGAGTCTGCACGAGCAGTACTTC | TRBJ2-7 | NA | NA | TRBV2
CASSPPVGSGGTDTQYF | TGTGCCAGCTCACCCCCGGTTGGGAGCGGGGGTACAGATACGCAGTATTTT | TRBJ2-3 | NA | TRBD2 | TRBV18
CASSPLAERNTGELFF | TGTGCCAGCTCACCATTGGCAGAAAGGAACACCGGGGAGCTGTTTTTT | TRBJ2-2 | NA | NA | TRBV18
CASRRTGYEQYF | TGTGCCAGCAGGCGGACAGGGTACGAGCAGTACTTC | TRBJ2-7 | NA | TRBD1 | TRBV2
CASSEFFRDSYGYTF | TGTGCCAGCAGTGAATTCTTCCGGGACAGCTATGGCTACACCTTC | TRBJ1-2 | once | TRBD1 | TRBV6-1
CAWMGGPGSYNSPLHF | TGTGCCTGGATGGGGGGACCAGGATCCTATAATTCACCCCTCCACTTT | TRBJ1-6 | NA | NA | TRBV30